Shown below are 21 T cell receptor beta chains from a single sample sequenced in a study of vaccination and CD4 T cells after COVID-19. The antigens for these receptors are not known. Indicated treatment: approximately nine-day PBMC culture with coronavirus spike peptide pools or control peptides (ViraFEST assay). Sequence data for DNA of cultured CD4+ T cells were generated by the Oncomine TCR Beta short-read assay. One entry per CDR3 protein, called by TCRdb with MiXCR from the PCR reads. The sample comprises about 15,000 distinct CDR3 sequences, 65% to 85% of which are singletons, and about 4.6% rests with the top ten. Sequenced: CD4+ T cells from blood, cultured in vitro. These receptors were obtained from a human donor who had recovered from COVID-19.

CDR3 in amino acids: CASSLSRGRKIGNTIYF. Here the CDR3 DNA reads TGTGCCAGCAGTTTAAGTAGGGGACGAAAGATCGGAAACACCATATATTTT. This chain joins TRBV28 and TRBJ1-3, with D maybe TRBD1 (5 bases). Trimming removed 2 bases from V and 4 bases from J, with 18 bases in between. The CDR3 sequence is 17 residues long. Looked up from germline, CDR1 is MDHEN and CDR2 is SYDVKM.

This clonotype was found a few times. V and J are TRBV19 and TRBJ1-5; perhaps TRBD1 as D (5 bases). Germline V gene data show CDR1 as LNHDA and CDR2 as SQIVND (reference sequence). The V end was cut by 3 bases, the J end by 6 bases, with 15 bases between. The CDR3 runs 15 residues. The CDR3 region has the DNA TGTGCCAGTAGTATCGCCGGGACCTCGGGTCAGCCCCAGCATTTT. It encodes CASSIAGTSGQPQHF.

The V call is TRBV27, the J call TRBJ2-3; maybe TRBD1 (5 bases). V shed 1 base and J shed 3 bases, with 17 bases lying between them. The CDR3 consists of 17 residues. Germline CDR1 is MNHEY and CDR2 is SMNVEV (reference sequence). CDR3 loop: CASSLFRGRATTDTQYF. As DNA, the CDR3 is TGTGCCAGCAGTTTATTTAGGGGCAGGGCCACAACAGATACGCAGTATTTT.

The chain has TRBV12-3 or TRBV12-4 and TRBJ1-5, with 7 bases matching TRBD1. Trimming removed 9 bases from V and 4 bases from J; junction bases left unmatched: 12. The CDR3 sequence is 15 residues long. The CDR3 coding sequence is TGTGCCAGTAACCTCGGGGACAGCGGGAATCAGCCCCAGCATTTT. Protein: CASNLGDSGNQPQHF.

CDR3 nucleotides: TGTGCCAGCAGTTACCCGGCTAGCGGAAGGTACGAGCAGTACTTC. Protein: CASSYPASGRYEQYF. V gene TRBV6-5 combines with J gene TRBJ2-7; TRBD2 matches at 7 bases. The CDR3 runs to 15 residues. The V gene's germline CDR1 is MNHEY and CDR2 SVGAGI. Germline trimming cut 2 bases from V and 4 bases from J; bases unmatched to any gene: 8.

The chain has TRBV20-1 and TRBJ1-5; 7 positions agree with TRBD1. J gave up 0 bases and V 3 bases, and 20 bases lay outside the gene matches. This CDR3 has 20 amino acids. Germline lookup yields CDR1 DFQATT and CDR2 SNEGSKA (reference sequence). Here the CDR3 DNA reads TGCAGTGCTAGTGGTTACAGGGGACGATCCTACGGGGATAGCAATCAGCCCCAGCATTTT. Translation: CSASGYRGRSYGDSNQPQHF.

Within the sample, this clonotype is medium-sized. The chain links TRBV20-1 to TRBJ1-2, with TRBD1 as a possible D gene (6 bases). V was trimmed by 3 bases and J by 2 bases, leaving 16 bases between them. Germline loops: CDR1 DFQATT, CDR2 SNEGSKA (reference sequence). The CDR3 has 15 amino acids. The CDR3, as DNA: TGCAGTGCTAGTCCCAGGGGCGGGCGGAACTATGGCTACACCTTC. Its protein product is CSASPRGGRNYGYTF.

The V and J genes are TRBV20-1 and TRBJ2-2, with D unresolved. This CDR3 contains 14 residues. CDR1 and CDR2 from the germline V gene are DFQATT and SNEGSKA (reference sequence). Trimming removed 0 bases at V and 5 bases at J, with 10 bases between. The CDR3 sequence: CSARDQGLTGELFF. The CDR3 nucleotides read TGCAGTGCTAGAGATCAAGGGTTGACCGGGGAGCTGTTTTTT.

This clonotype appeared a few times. The CDR3 DNA sequence: TGTGCCAGCAGTTGGGCCGCGACTAACTATGGCTACACCTTC. Amino acid sequence: CASSWAATNYGYTF. The rearrangement uses TRBV6-5 and TRBJ1-2; D is undetermined. CDR1 and CDR2 (germline): MNHEY, SVGAGI. Between the trimmed V and J ends, which lost 4 bases and 0 bases, there was a span of 9 bases. This CDR3 has 14 amino acids.

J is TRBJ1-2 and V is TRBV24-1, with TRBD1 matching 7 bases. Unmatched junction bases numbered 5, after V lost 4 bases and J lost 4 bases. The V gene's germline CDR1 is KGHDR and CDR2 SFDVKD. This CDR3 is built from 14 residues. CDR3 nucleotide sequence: TGTGCCACCAGTGACTCCGACAGGGTCTATGGCTACACCTTC. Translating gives CATSDSDRVYGYTF.

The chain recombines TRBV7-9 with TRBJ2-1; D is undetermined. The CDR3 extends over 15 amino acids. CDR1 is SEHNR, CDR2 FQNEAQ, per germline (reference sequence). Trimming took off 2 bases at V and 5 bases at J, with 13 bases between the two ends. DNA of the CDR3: TGTGCCAGCAGCTTATGGCAGAGCCACCACAATGAGCAGTTCTTC. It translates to CASSLWQSHHNEQFF.

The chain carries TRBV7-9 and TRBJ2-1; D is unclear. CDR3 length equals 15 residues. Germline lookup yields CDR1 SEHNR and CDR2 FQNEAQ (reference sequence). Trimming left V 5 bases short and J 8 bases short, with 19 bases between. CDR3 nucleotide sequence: TGTGCCAGCAGCCAAGGCCGGGCCGACTTTTATGAGCAGTTCTTC. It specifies CASSQGRADFYEQFF.

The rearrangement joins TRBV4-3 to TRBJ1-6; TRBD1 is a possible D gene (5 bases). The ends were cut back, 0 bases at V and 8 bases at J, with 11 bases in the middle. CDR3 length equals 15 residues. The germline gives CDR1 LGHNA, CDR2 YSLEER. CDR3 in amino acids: CASSQDARQHSPLHF. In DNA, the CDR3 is TGCGCCAGCAGCCAAGATGCGAGACAGCATTCACCCCTCCACTTT.

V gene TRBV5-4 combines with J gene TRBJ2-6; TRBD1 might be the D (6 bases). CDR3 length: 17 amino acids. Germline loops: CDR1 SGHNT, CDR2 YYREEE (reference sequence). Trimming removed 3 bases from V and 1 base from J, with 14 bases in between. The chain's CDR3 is CASSSARGTSGANVLTF. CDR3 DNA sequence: TGTGCCAGCAGCTCAGCCAGGGGAACTTCTGGGGCCAACGTCCTGACTTTC.

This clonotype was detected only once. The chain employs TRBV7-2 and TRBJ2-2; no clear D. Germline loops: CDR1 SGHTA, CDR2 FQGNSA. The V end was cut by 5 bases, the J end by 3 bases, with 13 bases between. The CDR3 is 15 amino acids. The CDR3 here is CASSVRPLDTGELFF. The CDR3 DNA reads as TGTGCCAGCAGCGTTCGCCCCCTCGACACCGGGGAGCTGTTTTTT.

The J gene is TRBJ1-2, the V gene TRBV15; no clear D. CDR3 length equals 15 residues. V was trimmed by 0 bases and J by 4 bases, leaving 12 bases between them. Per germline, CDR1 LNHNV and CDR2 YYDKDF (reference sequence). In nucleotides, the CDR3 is TGTGCCACCAGCAGAGAGTACTCTCAAGCCTATGGCTACACCTTC. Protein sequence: CATSREYSQAYGYTF.

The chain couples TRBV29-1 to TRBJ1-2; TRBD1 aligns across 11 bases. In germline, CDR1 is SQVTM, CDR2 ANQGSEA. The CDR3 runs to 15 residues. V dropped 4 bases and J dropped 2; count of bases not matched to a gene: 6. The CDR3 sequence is CSVGTGGAGNYGYTF. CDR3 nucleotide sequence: TGCAGCGTTGGGACAGGGGGCGCCGGGAACTATGGCTACACCTTC.

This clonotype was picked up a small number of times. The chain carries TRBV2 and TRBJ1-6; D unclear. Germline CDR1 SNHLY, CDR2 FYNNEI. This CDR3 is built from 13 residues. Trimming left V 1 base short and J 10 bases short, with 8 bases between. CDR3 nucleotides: TGTGCCAGCAGTGAAGAGGTGGACTCACCCCTCCACTTT. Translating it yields CASSEEVDSPLHF.

CDR3 in amino acids: CATSRGDSSRGYTF. CDR3 nucleotides: TGTGCCACCAGCAGAGGGGACAGCTCTAGGGGCTACACCTTC. The V and J genes are TRBV15 and TRBJ1-2; 7 positions match TRBD1. Germline assignment: CDR1 LNHNV and CDR2 YYDKDF (reference sequence). Trimming removed 1 base from V and 8 bases from J; junction bases left unmatched: 7. This CDR3 contains 14 residues.

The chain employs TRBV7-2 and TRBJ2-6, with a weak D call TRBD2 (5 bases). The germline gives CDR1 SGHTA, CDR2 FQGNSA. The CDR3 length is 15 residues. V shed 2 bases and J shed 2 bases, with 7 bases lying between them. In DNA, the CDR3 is TGTGCCAGCAGCTTAAAGGAGGCTGGGGCCAACGTCCTGACTTTC. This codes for CASSLKEAGANVLTF.

CDR3 nucleotide sequence: TGTGCCAGCAGTACCGCCTGGGACAGGACTTTCCATGGCTACACCTTC. It is translated as CASSTAWDRTFHGYTF. The chain uses TRBV28 and TRBJ1-2; 8 bases agree with TRBD1. V lost 5 bases and J lost 6; bases outside the gene matches: 14. The germline CDR1 and CDR2 sequences are MDHEN and SYDVKM. This CDR3 contains 16 residues.